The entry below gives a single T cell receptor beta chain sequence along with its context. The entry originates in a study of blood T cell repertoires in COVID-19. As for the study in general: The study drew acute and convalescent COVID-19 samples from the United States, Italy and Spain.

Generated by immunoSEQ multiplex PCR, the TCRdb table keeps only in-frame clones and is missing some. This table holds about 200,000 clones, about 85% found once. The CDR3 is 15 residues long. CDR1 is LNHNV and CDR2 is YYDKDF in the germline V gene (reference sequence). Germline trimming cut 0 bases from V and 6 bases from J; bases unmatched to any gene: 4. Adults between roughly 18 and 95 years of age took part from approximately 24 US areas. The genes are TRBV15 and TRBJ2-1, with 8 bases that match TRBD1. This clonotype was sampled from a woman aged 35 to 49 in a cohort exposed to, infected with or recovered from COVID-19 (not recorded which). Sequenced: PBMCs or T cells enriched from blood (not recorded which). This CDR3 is CATSRDWTGLNEQFF. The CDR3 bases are TGTGCCACCAGCAGAGATTGGACAGGGCTCAATGAGCAGTTCTTC.